Shown below are 18 T cell receptor beta chains from a single sample sequenced in a study of OX40 agonist ivuxolimab in advanced cancers. Here immunoSEQ multiplex PCR was the method, and the copy in TCRdb shows in-frame clones only, minus some. The table has about 44,000 clones, about 94% seen once. Specimen: CD4+ or CD8+ T cells sorted from blood, collected in a trial of the OX40 agonist ivuxolimab. The receptor source for this set is an adult with an advanced solid tumor such as melanoma, head and neck, liver or kidney cancer.

This clone was recorded once. The rearrangement joins TRBV13 to TRBJ2-2; 7 bases match TRBD1. Germline V gene sequence: CDR1 PRHDT, CDR2 FYEKMQ (reference sequence). CDR3 length: 18 residues. Losses at the gene ends were 6 bases for V and 7 bases for J; bases not matched to a gene: 20. The CDR3 loop is CASRFRTGGSVMVGELFF. CDR3 nucleotides: TGTGCCAGCAGATTCCGGACAGGAGGATCCGTGATGGTCGGGGAGCTGTTTTTT.

The rearrangement uses TRBV9 and TRBJ1-1; tentative D call: TRBD1 (5 bases). The CDR3 loop spans 12 amino acids. The germline CDR1 and CDR2 sequences are SGDLS and YYNGEE. Trimming left V 0 bases short and J 7 bases short, with 7 bases between. CDR3 loop: CASSVGGREAFF. In DNA, the CDR3 is TGTGCCAGCAGCGTAGGGGGCCGTGAAGCTTTCTTT. The variable domain in full, with the rest retrieved from reference TRBV9 and TRBJ1-1, is DSGVTQTPKHLITATGQRVTLRCSPRSGDLSVYWYQQSLDQGLQFLIQYYNGEERAKGNILERFSAQQFPDLHSELNLSSLELGDSALYFCASSVGGREAFFGQGTRLTVV.

V is TRBV28 and J is TRBJ1-2, with 12 bases matching TRBD1. The CDR3 covers 15 residues. The germline V gene encodes CDR1 MDHEN and CDR2 SYDVKM. The J segment lost 9 bases and the V segment lost 8 bases, leaving 13 bases of the junction unmatched. Here the CDR3 DNA reads TGTGCCAGCCGGCAGTTACTGGGACAGGGGGCTAGCTACACCTTC. It encodes CASRQLLGQGASYTF.

This rearrangement joins TRBV18 to TRBJ2-3; 9 nucleotides agree with TRBD1. CDR3 length: 16 residues. The V and J ends lost 4 bases and 3 bases, in that order; junction bases with no gene match: 8. Germline V CDR1 and CDR2: KGHSH, LQKENI. The CDR3 coding sequence is TGTGCCAGCTCACTTTACCGGGACAGGGTAACAGATACGCAGTATTTT. Residues: CASSLYRDRVTDTQYF. Looking up the rest from reference TRBV18 and TRBJ2-3 gives the full variable domain: NAGVMQNPRHLVRRRGQEARLRCSPMKGHSHVYWYRQLPEEGLKFMVYLQKENIIDESGMPKERFSAEFPKEGPSILRIQQVVRGDSAAYFCASSLYRDRVTDTQYFGPGTRLTVL.

The genes are TRBV11-2 and TRBJ2-7; 9 positions agree with TRBD2. The CDR3 contains 15 residues. V lost 5 bases, J lost 7 bases, and 12 bases stayed unmatched. The germline V gene encodes CDR1 SGHAT and CDR2 FQNNGV. In DNA, the CDR3 is TGTGCCAGCAGCCTGCTCGGCGGGAGGGCCGGAGAGCAGTACTTC. Encoded protein: CASSLLGGRAGEQYF. The full variable domain, completed using reference TRBV11-2 and TRBJ2-7, is EAGVAQSPRYKIIEKRQSVAFWCNPISGHATLYWYQQILGQGPKLLIQFQNNGVVDDSQLPKDRFSAERLKGVDSTLKIQPAKLEDSAVYLCASSLLGGRAGEQYFGPGTRLTVT.

The gene calls are TRBV5-1 and TRBJ1-3; D not certain. The V end was cut by 1 base, the J end by 0 bases, with 11 bases between. Germline CDR1 SGHRS, CDR2 YFSETQ. This CDR3 has 16 residues. The CDR3 DNA follows: TGCGCCAGCAGCTTGACTCCGGGGAGCTCTGGAAACACCATATATTTT. Translating gives CASSLTPGSSGNTIYF.

The rearrangement uses TRBV5-6 and TRBJ2-7, with TRBD1 matching over 10 bases. With V trimmed by 5 bases and J by 2 bases, 10 bases remained unmatched. The CDR3 runs to 16 residues. The germline gives CDR1 SGHDT, CDR2 YYEEEE. The CDR3 sequence: CASRPDRGRPAYEQYF. CDR3 nucleotides: TGTGCCAGCAGACCTGACAGGGGGCGCCCGGCCTACGAGCAGTACTTC.

The V gene is TRBV7-3, the J gene TRBJ2-3, with D possibly TRBD1 on 5 matching bases. This CDR3 has 16 amino acids. V gave up 2 bases and J gave up 0 bases, with 12 bases separating them. Per the germline V gene, CDR1 is SGHTA and CDR2 is FQGTGA. The DNA of the CDR3 is TGTGCCAGCAGCTTATTGCGGACATCTAGCACAGATACGCAGTATTTT. Translating gives CASSLLRTSSTDTQYF.

This chain joins TRBV28 and TRBJ2-1, with TRBD2 as a possible D gene (7 bases). Germline-derived CDR1 and CDR2 are MDHEN and SYDVKM. Deletions cut 10 bases from V and 8 bases from J, with 18 bases between. This CDR3 spans 13 amino acids. The CDR3 DNA is TGTGCCATCCTTGGGGGGGCTGTGGATGAGCAGTTCTTC. As protein: CAILGGAVDEQFF.

J is TRBJ1-5 and V is TRBV5-1; D is unresolved. Germline lookup yields CDR1 SGHRS and CDR2 YFSETQ. Trimming removed 3 bases at V and 2 bases at J, with 12 bases between. The CDR3 sequence is 15 residues long. The CDR3 DNA follows: TGCGCCAGCAGCTGGCAGTGGGGAGGCAATCAGCCCCAGCATTTT. Translation gives CASSWQWGGNQPQHF.

The chain has TRBV6-5 and TRBJ2-7; TRBD1 agrees at 7 bases. The CDR3 is made up of 14 amino acids. CDR1 is MNHEY and CDR2 is SVGAGI in the germline V gene. V dropped 6 bases and J dropped 2; count of bases not matched to a gene: 7. CDR3 DNA: TGTGCCAGCAGAACGACAGGGAACCCCTACGAGCAGTACTTC. It codes for CASRTTGNPYEQYF.

The V and J genes are TRBV4-1 and TRBJ1-1; 8 bases match TRBD1. The CDR3 sequence is 15 residues long. The J segment lost 2 bases and the V segment lost 3 bases, leaving 5 bases of the junction unmatched. Germline V CDR1 and CDR2: MGHRA, YSYEKL. For the CDR3, the DNA is TGCGCCAGCAGCCAGACAGGGGAAAGCAACACTGAAGCTTTCTTT. Translated, it gives CASSQTGESNTEAFF.

V and J are TRBV5-4 and TRBJ2-7; D is perhaps TRBD2 (5 bases). Trimming pared 5 bases from V and 5 bases from J, leaving 14 bases between. Germline CDR1 is SGHNT and CDR2 is YYREEE (reference sequence). The CDR3 is made up of 13 amino acids. The chain's CDR3 is CASRNDGENEQYF. The DNA of the CDR3 is TGTGCCAGCAGAAACGACGGGGAAAACGAGCAGTACTTC.

The chain has TRBV4-2 and TRBJ2-7, with D perhaps TRBD2 (5 bases). Trimming shortened V by 0 bases and J by 0 bases, and 15 bases separated the two germline ends. CDR1 and CDR2 (germline): LGHNA, YNFKEQ. This CDR3 has 17 residues. CDR3 residues: CASSQEPYAGSSYEQYF. CDR3 in DNA: TGTGCCAGCAGCCAAGAGCCTTATGCGGGCAGCTCCTACGAGCAGTACTTC.

The chain employs TRBV28 and TRBJ1-4, with D maybe TRBD1 (5 bases). Germline V lookup: CDR1 MDHEN, CDR2 SYDVKM. This CDR3 comprises 14 residues. V lost 3 bases and J lost 8, with 13 bases in between. CDR3 in amino acids: CASSFRPGDEKLFF. CDR3 in DNA: TGTGCCAGCAGTTTTAGGCCGGGGGACGAAAAACTGTTTTTT.

This chain links TRBV2 with TRBJ2-7; 14 positions match TRBD2. From germline, CDR1 is SNHLY and CDR2 FYNNEI. CDR3 size: 16 residues. V gave up 6 bases and J gave up 2 bases; unmatched junction bases: 6. CDR3 coding DNA: TGTGCCAGCAGGGGGACTAGCGGGAGCTTAACCTACGAGCAGTACTTC. Protein product: CASRGTSGSLTYEQYF.

The genes are TRBV6-5 and TRBJ2-7; 9 positions match TRBD2. With 5 bases clipped from V and 0 bases from J, the junction kept 2 bases outside the gene matches. CDR1 is MNHEY and CDR2 is SVGAGI in the germline V gene. The CDR3 is made up of 14 amino acids. The CDR3 spells CASSVSGSSYEQYF. CDR3 nucleotides: TGTGCCAGCAGTGTTAGCGGGAGCTCCTACGAGCAGTACTTC.

V and J are TRBV25-1 and TRBJ1-1, with TRBD1 matching 10 bases. Trimming removed 2 bases from V and 3 bases from J; junction bases left unmatched: 12. The CDR3 is 18 residues long. Germline V gives CDR1 MGHDK, CDR2 SYGVNS. The CDR3: CASSEGRDRGPYDTEAFF. The CDR3 DNA follows: TGTGCCAGCAGTGAAGGCCGCGACAGGGGGCCGTATGACACTGAAGCTTTCTTT.